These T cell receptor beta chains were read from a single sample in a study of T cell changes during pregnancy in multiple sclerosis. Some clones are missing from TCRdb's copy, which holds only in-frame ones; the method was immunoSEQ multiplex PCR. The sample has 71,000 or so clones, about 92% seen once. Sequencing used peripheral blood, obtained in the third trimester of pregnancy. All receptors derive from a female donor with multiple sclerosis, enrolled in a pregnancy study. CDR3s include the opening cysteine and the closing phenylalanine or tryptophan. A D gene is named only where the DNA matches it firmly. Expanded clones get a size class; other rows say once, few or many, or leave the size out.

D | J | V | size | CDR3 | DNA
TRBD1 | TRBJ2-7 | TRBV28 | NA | CAILSGQGAYEQYF | TGTGCCATACTCTCCGGACAGGGGGCTTACGAGCAGTACTTC
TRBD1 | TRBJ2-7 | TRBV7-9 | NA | CASSREGTGTNEQYF | TGTGCCAGCAGCCGGGAAGGGACAGGGACGAACGAGCAGTACTTC
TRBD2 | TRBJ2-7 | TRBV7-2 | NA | CASSPRTSGSLYEQYF | TGTGCCAGCAGCCCCCGGACTAGCGGGAGTCTGTACGAGCAGTACTTC
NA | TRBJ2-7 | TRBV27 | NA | CASSLSRGEQYF | TGTGCCAGCAGTTTGTCTAGGGGCGAGCAGTACTTC
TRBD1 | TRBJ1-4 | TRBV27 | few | CASSLSTRPGGSGEKLFF | TGTGCCAGCAGTTTATCGACGCGCCCAGGGGGTAGTGGTGAAAAACTGTTTTTT
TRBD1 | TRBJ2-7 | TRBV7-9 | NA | CASSLVVTGPYEQYF | TGTGCCAGCAGCTTAGTGGTGACAGGGCCCTACGAGCAGTACTTC
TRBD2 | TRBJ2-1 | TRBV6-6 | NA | CASRTSGRAKGNEQFF | TGTGCCAGCAGAACTAGCGGGAGGGCCAAGGGAAATGAGCAGTTCTTC
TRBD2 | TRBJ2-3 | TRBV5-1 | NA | CASEVAGGDTQYF | TGCGCCAGCGAGGTAGCGGGTGGAGATACGCAGTATTTT
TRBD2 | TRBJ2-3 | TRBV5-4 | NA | CASSLASGITDTQYF | TGTGCCAGCAGCTTGGCTAGCGGGATCACAGATACGCAGTATTTT
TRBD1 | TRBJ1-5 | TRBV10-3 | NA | CAISGQGAQYGNQPQHF | TGTGCCATCAGTGGGCAGGGGGCTCAGTATGGCAATCAGCCCCAGCATTTT
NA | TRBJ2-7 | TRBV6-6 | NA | CASSYMSLTYEQYF | TGTGCCAGCAGTTATATGAGCCTTACCTACGAGCAGTACTTC
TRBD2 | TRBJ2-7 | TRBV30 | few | CAWTKSGLVVEQYF | TGTGCCTGGACAAAATCGGGACTAGTGGTCGAGCAGTACTTC
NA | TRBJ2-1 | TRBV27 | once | CASSLSFSDEQFF | TGTGCCAGCAGTTTGTCGTTCTCAGATGAGCAGTTCTTC
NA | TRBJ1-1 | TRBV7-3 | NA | CASSSDRDTEAFF | TGTGCCAGCAGCTCAGACAGAGACACTGAAGCTTTCTTT
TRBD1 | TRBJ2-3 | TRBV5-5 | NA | CASSPTGAPTDTQYF | TGTGCCAGCAGCCCGACAGGGGCTCCCACAGATACGCAGTATTTT
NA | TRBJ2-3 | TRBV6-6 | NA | CASGGSTDTQYF | TGTGCCAGCGGAGGGAGTACAGATACGCAGTATTTT
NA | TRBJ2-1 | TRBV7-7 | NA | CASSPSRGYNEQFF | TGTGCCAGCAGCCCATCCCGGGGGTACAATGAGCAGTTCTTC
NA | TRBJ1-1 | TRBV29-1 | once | CSVEGQEDTEAFF | TGCAGCGTTGAGGGGCAGGAAGACACTGAAGCTTTCTTT
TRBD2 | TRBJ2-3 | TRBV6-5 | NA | CASIPSGRSEDTQYF | TGTGCCAGCATCCCTAGCGGGAGGTCGGAAGATACGCAGTATTTT
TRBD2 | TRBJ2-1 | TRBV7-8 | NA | CASSSLAGEYSNEQFF | TGTGCCAGCAGCTCACTAGCGGGAGAGTACTCCAATGAGCAGTTCTTC
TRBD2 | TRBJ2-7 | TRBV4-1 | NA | CASSQVLLAEYEQYF | TGCGCCAGCAGCCAAGTCTTACTAGCGGAATACGAGCAGTACTTC
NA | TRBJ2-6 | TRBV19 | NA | CASKGAGANVLTF | TGTGCCAGTAAGGGGGCTGGGGCCAACGTCCTGACTTTC
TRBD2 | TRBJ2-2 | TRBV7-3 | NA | CASSLSGGRASGELFF | TGTGCCAGCAGCTTATCAGGCGGGAGGGCCTCTGGGGAGCTGTTTTTT
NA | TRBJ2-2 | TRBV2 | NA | CASIDNTGELFF | TGTGCCAGCATCGACAATACCGGGGAGCTGTTTTTT
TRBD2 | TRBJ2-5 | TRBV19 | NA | CASTTGLAGSETQYF | TGTGCCAGTACCACGGGACTAGCGGGATCCGAGACCCAGTACTTC
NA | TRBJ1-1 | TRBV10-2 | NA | CATGRGSNTEAFF | TGCGCCACCGGTAGGGGGTCGAACACTGAAGCTTTCTTT
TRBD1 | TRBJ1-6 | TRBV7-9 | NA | CASSFEQGATSPLHF | TGTGCCAGCAGCTTCGAACAGGGGGCAACCTCACCCCTCCACTTT
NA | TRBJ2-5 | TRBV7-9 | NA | CASSLSPASPEETQYF | TGTGCCAGCAGCTTATCCCCGGCTAGTCCAGAAGAGACCCAGTACTTC
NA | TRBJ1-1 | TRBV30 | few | CAWIGQMNTEAFF | TGTGCCTGGATTGGACAGATGAACACTGAAGCTTTCTTT
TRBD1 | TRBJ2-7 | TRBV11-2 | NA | CASSPDRGYEQYF | TGTGCCAGCAGCCCGGACAGGGGTTACGAGCAGTACTTC
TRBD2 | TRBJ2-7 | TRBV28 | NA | CATEAGSSYEQYF | TGTGCCACCGAAGCGGGGAGCTCCTACGAGCAGTACTTC
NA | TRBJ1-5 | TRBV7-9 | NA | CASSLGQANQPQHF | TGTGCCAGCAGCTTGGGGCAGGCAAATCAGCCCCAGCATTTT
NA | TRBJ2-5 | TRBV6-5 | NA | CAGGRGKETQYF | TGTGCAGGCGGTAGGGGCAAAGAGACCCAGTACTTC
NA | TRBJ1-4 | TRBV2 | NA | CASKAGRLFF | TGTGCCAGCAAGGCAGGCAGACTGTTTTTT
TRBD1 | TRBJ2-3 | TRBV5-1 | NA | CASSLGQGGTDTQYF | TGCGCCAGCAGCTTGGGACAGGGCGGCACAGATACGCAGTATTTT
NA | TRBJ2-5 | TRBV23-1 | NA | CASSQSLGGERRPQETQYF | TGCGCCAGCAGTCAATCCCTAGGGGGGGAACGGAGACCGCAAGAGACCCAGTACTTC
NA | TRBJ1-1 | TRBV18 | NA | CASSPPLAGHMNTEAFF | TGTGCCAGCTCACCACCTCTGGCAGGGCACATGAACACTGAAGCTTTCTTT
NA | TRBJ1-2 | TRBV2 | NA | CASRRTNYGYTF | TGTGCCAGCAGGAGGACAAACTATGGCTACACCTTC
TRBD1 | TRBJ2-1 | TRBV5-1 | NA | CASSLGTGGYSEQFF | TGCGCCAGCAGCCTAGGGACAGGGGGGTATAGTGAGCAGTTCTTC
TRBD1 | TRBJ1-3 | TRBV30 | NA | CARDSREGTIYF | TGTGCCCGGGACAGTCGGGAGGGGACCATATATTTT
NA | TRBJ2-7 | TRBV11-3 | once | CASSRDLATEQYF | TGTGCCAGCAGTCGAGACCTAGCGACCGAGCAGTACTTC
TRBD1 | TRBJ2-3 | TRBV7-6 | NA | CASSSGTGLLPDTQYF | TGTGCCAGCAGCTCCGGGACAGGCCTGCTCCCAGATACGCAGTATTTT
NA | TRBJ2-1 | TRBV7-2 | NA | CASSSGLRRFF | TGTGCCAGCAGCTCAGGACTGCGGCGGTTCTTC
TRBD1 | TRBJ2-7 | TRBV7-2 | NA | CASSPGQANYEQYF | TGTGCCAGCAGCCCGGGACAGGCAAACTACGAGCAGTACTTC
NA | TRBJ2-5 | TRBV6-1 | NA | CASSDGWGGETQYF | TGTGCCAGCAGTGATGGCTGGGGAGGAGAGACCCAGTACTTC
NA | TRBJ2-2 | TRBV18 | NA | CASSPLQGEAITGELFF | TGTGCCAGCTCACCCCTCCAGGGGGAGGCGATCACCGGGGAGCTGTTTTTT
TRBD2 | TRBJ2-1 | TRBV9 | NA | CASSVQPGAGGGEQFF | TGTGCCAGCAGCGTACAACCTGGGGCGGGAGGTGGCGAGCAGTTCTTC
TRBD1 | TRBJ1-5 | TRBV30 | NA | CAWSVEQGVQPQHF | TGTGCCTGGAGTGTAGAACAGGGGGTTCAGCCCCAGCATTTT
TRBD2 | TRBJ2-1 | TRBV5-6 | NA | CASSLVSGTGEQFF | TGTGCCAGCAGCTTGGTTAGCGGGACTGGTGAGCAGTTCTTC
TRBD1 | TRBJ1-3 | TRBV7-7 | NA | CASSPVHRGLGNTIYF | TGTGCTAGCAGCCCCGTCCACAGGGGGCTCGGAAACACCATATATTTT
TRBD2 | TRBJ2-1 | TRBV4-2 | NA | CASSQGLAGGLSNEQFF | TGTGCCAGCAGCCAGGGACTAGCGGGAGGGTTGTCCAATGAGCAGTTCTTC
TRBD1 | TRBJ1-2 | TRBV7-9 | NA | CASSSAAGQNYGYTF | TGTGCCAGCAGTTCCGCCGCGGGACAGAACTATGGCTACACCTTC
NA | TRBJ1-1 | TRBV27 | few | CASRGPVDTEAFF | TGTGCCAGCAGGGGGCCCGTGGACACTGAAGCTTTCTTT
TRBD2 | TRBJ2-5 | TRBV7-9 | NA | CACSLGRGGRASETQYF | TGTGCCTGCAGCTTAGGGCGTGGCGGGAGGGCCTCAGAGACCCAGTACTTC
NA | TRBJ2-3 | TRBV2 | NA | CASSGGRTDTQYF | TGTGCCAGCAGTGGAGGGAGGACAGATACGCAGTATTTT